Following are 11 T cell receptor beta chains from one sample sequenced in a study of post-analysis software for immune sequencing data. These receptors are not linked to any known antigen. Each TCR beta cDNA library carried unique molecular identifiers. In TCRdb, the PCR reads were re-called with MiXCR into one record per CDR3 protein. Here the sample spans roughly 800,000 distinct CDR3 sequences, approximately 53% being singletons. The study's findings and limits: There were several TRBV segments more frequent in patients than controls, and TRBV5-6, TRBV5-1 and TRBV20-1 were among them.

What was sequenced was blood. Receptor source: a girl aged 10 to 17 with multiple sclerosis.

This clonotype has more than one count but fewer than ten. The chain couples TRBV7-8 to TRBJ2-7, with TRBD1 identical over 10 bases. Trimming removed 5 bases from V and 9 bases from J; junction bases left unmatched: 13. This CDR3 has 15 amino acids. Germline V gene sequence: CDR1 SGHVS, CDR2 FQNEAQ. The CDR3 region is CASSLYGTGASGQYF. The CDR3 nucleotides are TGTGCCAGCAGCCTCTACGGGACAGGGGCCTCAGGGCAGTACTTC.

V gene TRBV20-1 combines with J gene TRBJ1-4; TRBD1 agrees at 8 bases. J lost 4 bases, V lost 6 bases, and 4 bases had no gene match. Germline loops: CDR1 DFQATT, CDR2 SNEGSKA (reference sequence). This CDR3 spans 13 amino acids. The CDR3 reads CSAGGQVNEKLFF. CDR3 coding DNA: TGCAGTGCGGGGGGACAGGTTAATGAAAAACTGTTTTTT.

This chain uses TRBV29-1 with TRBJ2-7, with no clear D. CDR1 is SQVTM, CDR2 ANQGSEA, per germline. Trimming removed 5 bases from V and 2 bases from J, with 7 bases in between. CDR3 size: 11 residues. The CDR3 here is CSVSDTYEQYF. The CDR3, as DNA: TGCAGCGTTTCCGACACCTACGAGCAGTACTTC.

Only a few counts were recorded for this clonotype. The V and J genes are TRBV13 and TRBJ1-1; D uncertain. CDR1 and CDR2 (germline): PRHDT, FYEKMQ (reference sequence). Trimming took off 5 bases at V and 5 bases at J, with 21 bases between the two ends. The CDR3 is 16 residues long. In DNA, the CDR3 is TGTGCCAGCAGCCTGAAACCCGGAGGCCTGCAGACTGAAGCTTTCTTT. Protein: CASSLKPGGLQTEAFF. The full variable domain, in which reference TRBV13 and TRBJ1-1 provide the parts outside the CDR3, is AAGVIQSPRHLIKEKRETATLKCYPIPRHDTVYWYQQGPGQDPQFLISFYEKMQSDKGSIPDRFSAQQFSDYHSELNMSSLELGDSALYFCASSLKPGGLQTEAFFGQGTRLTVV.

The V and J genes are TRBV5-5 and TRBJ1-2, with 7 bases identical to TRBD1. From germline, CDR1 is SGHKS and CDR2 YYEKEE (reference sequence). V dropped 6 bases and J dropped 8; count of bases not matched to a gene: 10. The CDR3 runs to 13 residues. The CDR3 loop reads CASNWTGDGGYTF. The CDR3 DNA sequence: TGTGCCAGCAACTGGACAGGCGACGGAGGCTACACCTTC.

Only a few counts were recorded for this clonotype. This chain links TRBV6-5 with TRBJ2-1, with a weak D call TRBD2 (5 bases). Trimming stripped 2 bases from V and 9 bases from J, with 5 bases between. The CDR3 covers 11 residues. Germline CDR1 and CDR2: MNHEY and SVGAGI. CDR3 region: CASSYGSEQFF. CDR3 in DNA: TGTGCCAGCAGTTACGGGAGTGAGCAGTTCTTC.

This clonotype has more than one count but fewer than ten. The rearrangement links TRBV29-1 to TRBJ2-1; either TRBD1 or TRBD2 may fit D (6 bases each). The CDR3 contains 14 residues. Germline loops: CDR1 SQVTM, CDR2 ANQGSEA. The V end was cut by 6 bases, the J end by 2 bases, with 14 bases between. As DNA, the CDR3 is TGCAGCGTGGCGGGACACAATACCTACAATGAGCAGTTCTTC. It yields the protein CSVAGHNTYNEQFF.

The table lists this clonotype with a few counts. CDR3 protein: CASRAGGPSTDTQYF. The CDR3 bases are TGCGCCAGCAGAGCGGGAGGCCCTAGCACAGATACGCAGTATTTT. The chain is built from TRBV5-1 and TRBJ2-3, with TRBD2 matching 9 bases. The V gene's germline CDR1 is SGHRS and CDR2 YFSETQ. CDR3 length: 15 amino acids. J gave up 0 bases and V 5 bases, and 4 bases lay outside the gene matches.

A word on this clonotype: One end of the junction does not line up with germline, which may come from a read error. The genes are TRBV7-6 and TRBJ2-6; D is possibly TRBD1 (5 bases). Germline CDR1 SGHVS, CDR2 FNYEAQ. This CDR3 region has 16 residues. The CDR3 bases are TGTGCCAGCAGCGCAACCCCCGCATCTGGGGCCAACGTCCTAACTTTC. Translated: CASSATPASGANVLTF. The full variable domain, its missing parts supplied by reference TRBV7-6 and TRBJ2-6, is GAGVSQSPRYKVTKRGQDVALRCDPISGHVSLYWYRQALGQGPEFLTYFNYEAQQDKSGLPNDRFSAERPEGSISTLTIQRTEQRDSAMYRCASSATPASGANVLTFGAGSRLTVL.

The chain carries TRBV20-1 and TRBJ2-6, with 9 bases matching TRBD1. Germline values: CDR1 DFQATT, CDR2 SNEGSKA (reference sequence). The CDR3 sequence is 19 residues long. V lost 1 base and J lost 0; bases outside the gene matches: 10. Here the CDR3 reads CSARALTGQGSSGANVLTF. In nucleotides, the CDR3 is TGCAGTGCTAGAGCCCTAACCGGACAGGGGAGCTCTGGGGCCAACGTCCTGACTTTC.

V and J are TRBV3-1 and TRBJ2-4, with D possibly TRBD1 on 6 matching bases. Germline values: CDR1 LGHDT, CDR2 YNNKEL (reference sequence). The V end lost 4 bases, the J end lost 10 bases, and 14 bases lay between the germline ends. This CDR3 spans 13 amino acids. CDR3: CASSPTKQGIQYF. The CDR3 nucleotides are TGTGCCAGCAGCCCGACTAAACAGGGAATTCAGTACTTC.